This T cell receptor beta chain was recovered during a study of blood T cells in healthy people across ages. For the second PCR, which ran for about 7 to 11 cycles, a sample-barcoded 5' primer and a J-beta primer mix were used. Each CDR3 protein gets one entry after TCRdb re-called the 5' RACE reads with MiXCR. This table has 750,000 to 950,000 distinct CDR3 sequences, 25% to 35% appearing once. Germline V CDR1 and CDR2: SGHRS, YFSETQ. CDR3 length: 13 amino acids. Between the trimmed V and J ends, which lost 0 bases and 4 bases, there was a span of 7 bases. The table lists this clonotype with a few counts. These data were likewise used in another study, on T cells of mothers and their children.

The chain combines TRBV5-1 with TRBJ1-2; D unresolved. Sequenced sample: blood. The origin of this receptor is a woman in her 40s in good health. CDR3: CASSLADPYGYTF. The CDR3, as DNA: TGCGCCAGCAGCTTGGCTGACCCCTATGGCTACACCTTC.